The 21 T cell receptor beta chains presented below share a single source sample, sequenced in a study of Ad26.COV2.S vaccination and SARS-CoV-2 variants. Profiled with immunoSEQ multiplex PCR; TCRdb holds only in-frame clones, not every one. This table holds around 450,000 clones, 89% found once. Treatment denoted: 15 to 20 received Ad26.COV2.S at low or high dose, single or two shots; about 5 received placebo; per-sample allocation not given. Each sample was drawn 63 days after the first injection (of vaccine or placebo). The sequenced sample was peripheral blood, obtained in a trial of Ad26.COV2.S vaccine versus placebo. The source is a person between 18 and 59 years old who received the Ad26.COV2.S COVID-19 vaccine or a placebo.

The CDR3 coding sequence is TGCGCCAGCAGCTTGGGTACCAACCTGGGAGAGACCCAGTACTTC. Its protein product is CASSLGTNLGETQYF. The rearrangement links TRBV5-1 to TRBJ2-5; no clear D gene. The CDR3 length is 15 residues. CDR1 and CDR2 (germline): SGHRS, YFSETQ. The ends were cut back, 0 bases at V and 4 bases at J, with 13 bases in the middle.

The chain couples TRBV24-1 to TRBJ2-3; the D call may be TRBD1 or TRBD2 (5 bases each). CDR3 length: 14 amino acids. The V and J ends lost 7 bases and 5 bases respectively, with 15 bases between them. Germline-derived CDR1 and CDR2 are KGHDR and SFDVKD. The CDR3 region has the DNA TGTGCCACCAGCCGGGGCCGCCACGAAGATACGCAGTATTTT. It translates to CATSRGRHEDTQYF.

This clone was seen just once. The chain has TRBV11-3 and TRBJ1-2, with a tentative D call TRBD1 (6 bases). V lost 5 bases and J lost 4, with 20 bases in between. The CDR3 covers 16 residues. The germline CDR1 and CDR2 sequences are SGHNT and YENEEA. The CDR3 sequence is CASSQLPQGSFYGYTF. CDR3 sequence (DNA): TGTGCCAGCAGCCAACTACCACAGGGATCTTTCTATGGCTACACCTTC.

Here the CDR3 reads CASSLVSDRDTEAFF. CDR3 nucleotide sequence: TGTGCCAGCAGCTTAGTTTCCGACAGGGACACTGAAGCTTTCTTT. This chain uses TRBV7-2 with TRBJ1-1; 7 bases are shared with TRBD1. V trimming: 1 base; J trimming: 3 bases; junction bases outside the gene matches: 5. The CDR3 totals 15 residues. Looked up from germline, CDR1 is SGHTA and CDR2 is FQGNSA.

The chain carries TRBV9 and TRBJ1-2, with D tentatively TRBD1 (5 bases). Germline-derived CDR1 and CDR2 are SGDLS and YYNGEE. Trimming shortened V by 7 bases and J by 0 bases, and 10 bases separated the two germline ends. The CDR3 consists of 13 residues. For the CDR3, the DNA is TGTGCCAGCTCAGGGCAGCCTAACTATGGCTACACCTTC. It is translated as CASSGQPNYGYTF.

V and J are TRBV7-6 and TRBJ1-2, with 8 bases aligning to TRBD1. The CDR3 runs 15 residues. V shed 5 bases, J shed 4 bases, and the junction held 9 bases outside the gene matches. Looked up from germline, CDR1 is SGHVS and CDR2 is FNYEAQ. The CDR3 protein is CASSRGQGEAYGYTF. CDR3 in DNA: TGTGCCAGCAGCCGTGGACAGGGAGAGGCCTATGGCTACACCTTC.

The rearrangement joins TRBV27 to TRBJ2-3; no definite D call. Trimming removed 4 bases at V and 3 bases at J, with 14 bases between. CDR1 is MNHEY and CDR2 is SMNVEV in the germline V gene (reference sequence). This CDR3 contains 15 residues. The CDR3 DNA is TGTGCCAGCAGTTATGGGCTTCTGGGGACAGATACGCAGTATTTT. Its protein is CASSYGLLGTDTQYF.

This clone was picked up many times. The chain has TRBV4-3 and TRBJ1-2; possible D gene TRBD1, 6 bases. Germline assignment: CDR1 LGHNA and CDR2 YSLEER. Trimming left V 5 bases short and J 3 bases short, with 22 bases between. The CDR3 is 17 amino acids. CDR3 residues: CASSYLRGLERDYGYTF. The CDR3 DNA follows: TGCGCCAGCAGCTACCTCAGGGGTCTAGAAAGGGACTATGGCTACACCTTC.

The genes are TRBV28 and TRBJ1-1; tentative D call: TRBD1 (5 bases). Germline-derived CDR1 and CDR2 are MDHEN and SYDVKM. The CDR3 loop spans 13 amino acids. Deletions cut 6 bases from V and 12 bases from J, with 20 bases between. The CDR3 bases are TGTGCCAGCAGCTACGCCCGGGGGAGTCCAACTTTCTTT. It yields the protein CASSYARGSPTFF.

This clone appeared a single time. The chain has TRBV27 and TRBJ2-3; TRBD2 might be the D (6 bases). The CDR3 runs to 14 residues. Trimming took 3 bases from V and 4 from J, leaving 11 bases between them. Germline loops: CDR1 MNHEY, CDR2 SMNVEV (reference sequence). The DNA for the CDR3 is TGTGCCAGCAGTTTGTCATGGGGGGCAGATACGCAGTATTTT. Amino acid sequence: CASSLSWGADTQYF.

The gene calls are TRBV3-1 (or the pseudogene TRBV3-2) and TRBJ1-1; the D gene is possibly TRBD1 (5 bases). This CDR3 contains 11 residues. Between the trimmed V and J ends, which lost 8 bases and 10 bases, there was a span of 14 bases. Germline assignment: CDR1 LGHDT and CDR2 YNNKEL (reference sequence). The CDR3 DNA reads TGTGCCAGCCAGGCGGCAGGGTCAGCTTTCTTT. Amino acid sequence: CASQAAGSAFF.

Concerning this clone: This same CDR3 is encoded by further DNA sequences in the sample. V and J are TRBV5-1 and TRBJ2-3; TRBD2 agrees at 8 bases. The germline V gene has CDR1 SGHRS and CDR2 YFSETQ. The trim removed 2 bases at V and 3 bases at J, leaving 2 bases unmatched. The CDR3 length is 14 residues. The CDR3 sequence is CASSLTSGTDTQYF. Here the CDR3 DNA reads TGCGCCAGCAGCTTAACTAGCGGAACAGATACGCAGTATTTT. Looking up the rest from reference TRBV5-1 and TRBJ2-3 gives the full variable domain: KAGVTQTPRYLIKTRGQQVTLSCSPISGHRSVSWYQQTPGQGLQFLFEYFSETQRNKGNFPGRFSGRQFSNSRSEMNVSTLELGDSALYLCASSLTSGTDTQYFGPGTRLTVL.

The chain joins TRBV7-9 to TRBJ2-2; D uncertain. V was shortened by 1 base and J by 8 bases, with 11 bases between the two germline ends. The CDR3 extends over 14 amino acids. Germline values: CDR1 SEHNR, CDR2 FQNEAQ (reference sequence). In DNA form, the CDR3 reads TGTGCCAGCAGCTTAGAGGGTTCGGCTGGGGAGCTGTTTTTT. Amino acid sequence: CASSLEGSAGELFF.

The chain recombines TRBV24-1 with TRBJ2-5; 14 bases agree with TRBD2. Germline V lookup: CDR1 KGHDR, CDR2 SFDVKD. Losses at the gene ends were 11 bases for V and 1 base for J; bases not matched to a gene: 11. The CDR3 extends over 17 amino acids. The CDR3 DNA follows: TGTGCCATCTCCGGGACTAGCGGGAGTGGTAGCCAAGAGACCCAGTACTTC. Its protein product is CAISGTSGSGSQETQYF.

V gene TRBV3-1 (or the pseudogene TRBV3-2) combines with J gene TRBJ2-3; the D gene is possibly TRBD2 (6 bases). CDR1 and CDR2 (germline): LGHDT, YNNKEL (reference sequence). Trimming removed 3 bases from V and 2 bases from J, with 12 bases in between. The CDR3 loop spans 15 amino acids. This chain's CDR3 is CASSHGAGITDTQYF. The CDR3 coding sequence is TGTGCCAGCAGCCACGGTGCGGGGATCACAGATACGCAGTATTTT.

The chain has TRBV2 and TRBJ1-2; TRBD1 matches 12 bases. The ends lost 5 bases at V and 5 bases at J; junction bases unmatched: 15. The germline gives CDR1 SNHLY, CDR2 FYNNEI. The CDR3 length is 18 residues. The CDR3 DNA reads as TGTGCCAGCAGTAAGCTCCCGGGACAGGGGGCGGAAGGATATGGCTACACCTTC. Translated, it gives CASSKLPGQGAEGYGYTF. The full variable domain, its missing parts supplied by reference TRBV2 and TRBJ1-2, is EPEVTQTPSHQVTQMGQEVILRCVPISNHLYFYWYRQILGQKVEFLVSFYNNEISEKSEIFDDQFSVERPDGSNFTLKIRSTKLEDSAMYFCASSKLPGQGAEGYGYTFGSGTRLTVV.

The J gene is TRBJ1-5, the V gene TRBV10-3, with no clear D. V was shortened by 6 bases and J by 9 bases, with 18 bases between the two germline ends. Germline V CDR1 and CDR2: ENHRY, SYGVKD. The CDR3 has 14 amino acids. This chain's CDR3 is CAISSDLFDLPQHF. The CDR3 DNA sequence: TGTGCCATCAGCTCGGACCTGTTTGATCTGCCCCAGCATTTT.

This chain links TRBV3-1 (or the pseudogene TRBV3-2) with TRBJ1-1; D not certain. The CDR3 is 13 residues long. Trimming cost V 1 base and J 8 bases, with 11 bases left between them. In germline, CDR1 is LGHDT, CDR2 YNNKEL (reference sequence). CDR3 residues: CASSQGQAEEAFF. The CDR3 DNA sequence: TGTGCCAGCAGCCAAGGTCAGGCAGAGGAAGCTTTCTTT.

CDR3 sequence: CSGSQGARYEQYF. CDR3 DNA: TGCAGCGGTTCCCAGGGGGCGCGGTACGAGCAGTACTTC. V is TRBV29-1 and J is TRBJ2-7; 8 bases align to TRBD1. The trim removed 7 bases at V and 4 bases at J, leaving 9 bases unmatched. The CDR3 sequence is 13 residues long. Germline CDR1 SQVTM, CDR2 ANQGSEA.

The rearrangement joins TRBV4-2 to TRBJ1-5; D might be TRBD1 (6 bases). The CDR3 is 16 residues long. Germline V gene sequence: CDR1 LGHNA, CDR2 YNFKEQ. V lost 0 bases and J 3 bases, leaving 12 bases between the germline ends. In DNA form, the CDR3 reads TGTGCCAGCAGCCAAGATGGCGGACAGACCAATCAGCCCCAGCATTTT. Translated: CASSQDGGQTNQPQHF.

The V and J genes are TRBV7-8 and TRBJ1-2, with a possible D match to TRBD1 (6 bases). V lost 3 bases, J lost 8 bases, and 10 bases lay in between. Germline CDR1 and CDR2: SGHVS and FQNEAQ. The CDR3 runs 12 residues. CDR3 bases: TGTGCCAGCAGCTTGGACAGTCCCGGCTACACCTTC. Amino acids: CASSLDSPGYTF.